The rows below give T cell receptor beta chains drawn from one sample of a study of shared clonotypes between healthy human individuals. Using immunoSEQ multiplex PCR, the repertoire was profiled, and TCRdb retains in-frame clones only, with some absent. The sample has 2 million to 3 million clones, approximately 94% seen once; the top ten hold more than 0.12%. The specimen sequenced was naive CD4+ T cells sorted from blood. These receptors were taken from a man aged 18 to 35 in good health. CDR3s include the opening cysteine and the closing phenylalanine or tryptophan. The D gene is left open where the match is weak.

D gene: NA; V gene: TRBV6-5; J gene: TRBJ1-2; CDR3 protein: CASSYYGYTF
D gene: NA; V gene: TRBV5-1; J gene: TRBJ2-1; CDR3 protein: CASSPMWAYNEQFF
D gene: TRBD1; V gene: TRBV19; J gene: TRBJ2-7; CDR3 protein: CASSTNGQGYEQYF
D gene: NA; V gene: TRBV6-1; J gene: TRBJ1-2; CDR3 protein: CASSESREHGYTF
D gene: TRBD2; V gene: TRBV7-8; J gene: TRBJ2-1; CDR3 protein: CASSLRGGSSYNEQFF
D gene: TRBD2; V gene: TRBV6-5; J gene: TRBJ2-7; CDR3 protein: CASSGGTRTYEQYF
D gene: TRBD1; V gene: TRBV4-1; J gene: TRBJ1-6; CDR3 protein: CASSPLRDRYSPLHF
D gene: NA; V gene: TRBV6-1; J gene: TRBJ2-2; CDR3 protein: CASSEDAGFGELFF
D gene: NA; V gene: TRBV7-9; J gene: TRBJ2-4; CDR3 protein: CASSLAGPGNIQYF
D gene: TRBD1; V gene: TRBV5-1; J gene: TRBJ1-2; CDR3 protein: CASSWATGNYGYTF
D gene: NA; V gene: TRBV10-3; J gene: TRBJ1-1; CDR3 protein: CAISESSPGIGATEAFF
D gene: TRBD1; V gene: TRBV5-1; J gene: TRBJ2-1; CDR3 protein: CASRKQGADYNEQFF
D gene: NA; V gene: TRBV11-3; J gene: TRBJ1-6; CDR3 protein: CASSFYSGRDNSPLHF
D gene: NA; V gene: TRBV20-1; J gene: TRBJ2-5; CDR3 protein: CSVEETQYF
D gene: TRBD1; V gene: TRBV7-6; J gene: TRBJ1-1; CDR3 protein: CASSLGGTGITEAFF
D gene: TRBD2; V gene: TRBV10-2; J gene: TRBJ2-1; CDR3 protein: CASRGVAGATYNEQFF
D gene: TRBD1; V gene: TRBV5-6; J gene: TRBJ2-3; CDR3 protein: CASSLGQLDRATDTQYF
D gene: NA; V gene: TRBV19; J gene: TRBJ1-1; CDR3 protein: CASSIGAGNTEAFF
D gene: TRBD1; V gene: TRBV10-3; J gene: TRBJ1-4; CDR3 protein: CAISGGQGEKLFF
D gene: TRBD1; V gene: TRBV12-5; J gene: TRBJ1-4; CDR3 protein: CASGLVSLTGDNEKLFF
D gene: NA; V gene: TRBV9; J gene: TRBJ2-3; CDR3 protein: CASSVATVGRGTDTQYF
D gene: TRBD1; V gene: TRBV2; J gene: TRBJ2-5; CDR3 protein: CASRTGGLQETQYF
D gene: NA; V gene: TRBV6-5; J gene: TRBJ1-5; CDR3 protein: CASSATGTSNQPQHF
D gene: TRBD2; V gene: TRBV7-9; J gene: TRBJ2-3; CDR3 protein: CASSPVRGSTDTQYF
D gene: NA; V gene: TRBV30; J gene: TRBJ2-3; CDR3 protein: CAWSVGNTQYF
D gene: NA; V gene: TRBV5-1; J gene: TRBJ2-5; CDR3 protein: CASSWRDSQETQYF
D gene: NA; V gene: TRBV5-1; J gene: TRBJ2-7; CDR3 protein: CASSWGNSGRFSSYEQYF
D gene: NA; V gene: TRBV5-6; J gene: TRBJ2-1; CDR3 protein: CASSWRFEQFF
D gene: NA; V gene: TRBV30; J gene: TRBJ1-4; CDR3 protein: CASSGQGGEKLFF
D gene: TRBD2; V gene: TRBV11-2; J gene: TRBJ2-7; CDR3 protein: CASIPRVTSGRRSSYEQYF
D gene: TRBD1; V gene: TRBV5-1; J gene: TRBJ1-2; CDR3 protein: CASSLVGQGSGYTF
D gene: NA; V gene: TRBV28; J gene: TRBJ2-7; CDR3 protein: CASNWGSTYEQYF
D gene: NA; V gene: TRBV11-2; J gene: TRBJ2-7; CDR3 protein: CASSPSYEQYF
D gene: NA; V gene: TRBV4-3; J gene: TRBJ1-6; CDR3 protein: CASSQEGSPLHF
D gene: TRBD1; V gene: TRBV5-4; J gene: TRBJ1-2; CDR3 protein: CASSLAGQVGMGYTF
D gene: TRBD1; V gene: TRBV2; J gene: TRBJ2-7; CDR3 protein: CASSGQGYEQYF
D gene: NA; V gene: TRBV6-6; J gene: TRBJ1-2; CDR3 protein: CASTATGNPNYGYTF
D gene: TRBD2; V gene: TRBV5-1; J gene: TRBJ2-3; CDR3 protein: CASSLEGLAGVDTQYF